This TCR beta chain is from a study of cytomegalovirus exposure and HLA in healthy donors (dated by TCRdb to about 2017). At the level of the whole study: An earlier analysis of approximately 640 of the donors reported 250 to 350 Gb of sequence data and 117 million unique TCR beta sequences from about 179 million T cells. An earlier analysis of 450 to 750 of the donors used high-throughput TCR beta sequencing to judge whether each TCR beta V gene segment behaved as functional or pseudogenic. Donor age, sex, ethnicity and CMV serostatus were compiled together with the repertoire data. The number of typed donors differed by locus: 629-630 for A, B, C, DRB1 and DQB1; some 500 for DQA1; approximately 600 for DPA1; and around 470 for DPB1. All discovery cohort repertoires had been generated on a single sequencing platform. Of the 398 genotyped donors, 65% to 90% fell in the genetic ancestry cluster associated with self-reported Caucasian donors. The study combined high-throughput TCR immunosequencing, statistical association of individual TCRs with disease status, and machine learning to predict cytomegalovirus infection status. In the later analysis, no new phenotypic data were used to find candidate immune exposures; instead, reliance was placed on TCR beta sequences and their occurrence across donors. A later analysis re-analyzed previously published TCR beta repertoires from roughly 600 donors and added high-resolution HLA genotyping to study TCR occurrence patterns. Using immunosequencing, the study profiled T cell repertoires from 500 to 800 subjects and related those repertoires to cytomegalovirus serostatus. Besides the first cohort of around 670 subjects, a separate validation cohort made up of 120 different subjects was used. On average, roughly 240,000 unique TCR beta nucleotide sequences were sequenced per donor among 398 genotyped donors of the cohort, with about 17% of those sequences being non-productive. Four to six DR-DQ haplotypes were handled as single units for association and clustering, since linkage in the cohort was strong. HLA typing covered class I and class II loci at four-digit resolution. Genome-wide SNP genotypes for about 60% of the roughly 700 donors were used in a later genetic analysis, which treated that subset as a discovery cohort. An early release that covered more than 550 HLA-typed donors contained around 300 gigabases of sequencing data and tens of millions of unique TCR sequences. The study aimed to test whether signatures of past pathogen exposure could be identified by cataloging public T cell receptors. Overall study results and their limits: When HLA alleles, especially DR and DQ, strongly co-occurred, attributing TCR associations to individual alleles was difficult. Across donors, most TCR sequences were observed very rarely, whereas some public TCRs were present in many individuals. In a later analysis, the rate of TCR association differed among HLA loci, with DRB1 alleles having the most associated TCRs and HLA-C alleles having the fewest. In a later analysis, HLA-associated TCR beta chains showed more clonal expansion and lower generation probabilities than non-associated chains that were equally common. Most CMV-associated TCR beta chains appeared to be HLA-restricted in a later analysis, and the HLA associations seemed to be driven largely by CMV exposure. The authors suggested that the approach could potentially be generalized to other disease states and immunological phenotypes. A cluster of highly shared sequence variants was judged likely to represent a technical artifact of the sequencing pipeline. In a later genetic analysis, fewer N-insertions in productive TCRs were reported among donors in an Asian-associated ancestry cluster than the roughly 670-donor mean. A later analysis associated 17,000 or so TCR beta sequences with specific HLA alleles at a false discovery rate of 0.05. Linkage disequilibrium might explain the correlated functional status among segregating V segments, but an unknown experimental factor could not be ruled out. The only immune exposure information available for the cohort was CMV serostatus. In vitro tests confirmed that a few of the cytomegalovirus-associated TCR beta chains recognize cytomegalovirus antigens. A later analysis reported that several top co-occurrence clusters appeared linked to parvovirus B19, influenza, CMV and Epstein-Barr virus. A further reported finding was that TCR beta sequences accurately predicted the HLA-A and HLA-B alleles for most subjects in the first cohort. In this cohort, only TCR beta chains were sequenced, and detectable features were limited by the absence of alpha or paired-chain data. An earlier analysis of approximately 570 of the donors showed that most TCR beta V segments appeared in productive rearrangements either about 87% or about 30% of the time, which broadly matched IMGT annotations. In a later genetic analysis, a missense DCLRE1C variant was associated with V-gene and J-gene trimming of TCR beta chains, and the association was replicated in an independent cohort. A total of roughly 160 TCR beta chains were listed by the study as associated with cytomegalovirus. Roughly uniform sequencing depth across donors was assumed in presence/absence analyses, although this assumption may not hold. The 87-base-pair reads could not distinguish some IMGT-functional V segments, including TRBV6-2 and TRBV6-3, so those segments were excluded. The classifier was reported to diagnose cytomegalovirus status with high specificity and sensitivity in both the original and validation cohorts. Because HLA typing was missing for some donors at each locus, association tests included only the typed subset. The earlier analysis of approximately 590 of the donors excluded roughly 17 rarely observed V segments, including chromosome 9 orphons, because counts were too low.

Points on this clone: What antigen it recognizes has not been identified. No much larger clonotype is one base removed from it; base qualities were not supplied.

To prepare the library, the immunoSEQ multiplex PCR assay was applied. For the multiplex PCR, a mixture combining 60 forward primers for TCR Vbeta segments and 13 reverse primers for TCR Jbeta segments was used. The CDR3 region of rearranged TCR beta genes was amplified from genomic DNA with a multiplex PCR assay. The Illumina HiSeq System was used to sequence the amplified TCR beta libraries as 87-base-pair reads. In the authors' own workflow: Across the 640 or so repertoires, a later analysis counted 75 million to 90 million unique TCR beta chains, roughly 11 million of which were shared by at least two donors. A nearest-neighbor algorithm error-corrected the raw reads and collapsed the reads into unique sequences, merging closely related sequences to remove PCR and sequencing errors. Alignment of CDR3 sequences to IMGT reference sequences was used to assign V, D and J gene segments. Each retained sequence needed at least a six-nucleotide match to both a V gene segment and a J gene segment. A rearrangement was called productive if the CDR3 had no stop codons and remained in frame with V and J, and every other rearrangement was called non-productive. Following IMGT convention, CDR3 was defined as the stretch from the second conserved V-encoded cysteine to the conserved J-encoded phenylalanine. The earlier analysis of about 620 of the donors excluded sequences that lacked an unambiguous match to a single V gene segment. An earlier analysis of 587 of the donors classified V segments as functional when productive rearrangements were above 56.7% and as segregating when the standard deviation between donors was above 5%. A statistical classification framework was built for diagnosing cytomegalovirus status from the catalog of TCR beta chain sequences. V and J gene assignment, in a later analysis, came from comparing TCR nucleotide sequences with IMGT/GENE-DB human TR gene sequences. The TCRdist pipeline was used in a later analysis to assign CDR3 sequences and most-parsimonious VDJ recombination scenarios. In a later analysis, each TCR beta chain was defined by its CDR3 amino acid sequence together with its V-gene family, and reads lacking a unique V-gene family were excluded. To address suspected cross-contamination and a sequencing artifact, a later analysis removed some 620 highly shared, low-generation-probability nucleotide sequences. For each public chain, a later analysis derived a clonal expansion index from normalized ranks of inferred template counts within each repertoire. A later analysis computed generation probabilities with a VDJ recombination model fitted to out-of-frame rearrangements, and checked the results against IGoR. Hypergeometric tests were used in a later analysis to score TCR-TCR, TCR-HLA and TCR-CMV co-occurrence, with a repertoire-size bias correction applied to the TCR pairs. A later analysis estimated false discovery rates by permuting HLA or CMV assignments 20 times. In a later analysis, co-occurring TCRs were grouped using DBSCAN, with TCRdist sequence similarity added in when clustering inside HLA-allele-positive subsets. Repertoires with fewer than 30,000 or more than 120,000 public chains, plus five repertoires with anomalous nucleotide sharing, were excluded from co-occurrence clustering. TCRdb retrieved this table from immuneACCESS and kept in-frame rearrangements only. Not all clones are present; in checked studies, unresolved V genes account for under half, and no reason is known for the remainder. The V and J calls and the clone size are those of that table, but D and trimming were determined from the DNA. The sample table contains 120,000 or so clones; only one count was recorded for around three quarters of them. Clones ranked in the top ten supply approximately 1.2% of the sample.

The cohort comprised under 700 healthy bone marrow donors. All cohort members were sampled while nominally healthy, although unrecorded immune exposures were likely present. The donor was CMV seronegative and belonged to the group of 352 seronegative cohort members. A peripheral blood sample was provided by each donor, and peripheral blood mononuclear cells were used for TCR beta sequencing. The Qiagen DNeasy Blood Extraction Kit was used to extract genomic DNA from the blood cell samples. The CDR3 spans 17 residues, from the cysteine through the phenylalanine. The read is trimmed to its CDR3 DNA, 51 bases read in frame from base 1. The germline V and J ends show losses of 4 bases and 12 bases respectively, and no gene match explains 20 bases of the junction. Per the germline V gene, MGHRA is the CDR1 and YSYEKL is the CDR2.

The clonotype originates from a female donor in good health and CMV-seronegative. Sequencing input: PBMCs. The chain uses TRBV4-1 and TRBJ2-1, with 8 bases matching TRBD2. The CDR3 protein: CASSPPRPAGGDQAQFF. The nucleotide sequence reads TGCGCCAGCAGCCCCCCACGACCTGCGGGGGGCGACCAGGCGCAGTTCTTC.